One and the same sample provided the 29 T cell receptor beta chains below, sequenced in a study of CD8 T cells in Susac syndrome. After extraction with the RNeasy kit, roughly 0.5 to 1 ug of the RNA was reverse transcribed using random hexamers. TCRdb used MiXCR to reprocess the immunoSEQ multiplex PCR reads, holding one entry per CDR3 protein. Of 55,000 to 70,000 distinct CDR3 sequences detected, 85% to 95% appear once; the ten largest clones hold approximately 0.25%. The sequencing input was CD8+ T cells from PBMCs. These receptors were taken from a human donor in good health.

The chain has TRBV28 and TRBJ2-7, with 7 bases that match TRBD1. V dropped 3 bases and J dropped 5; count of bases not matched to a gene: 4. Germline-derived CDR1 and CDR2 are MDHEN and SYDVKM. The CDR3 is 13 residues long. Written as DNA, the CDR3 is TGTGCCAGCAGTTTCGGGACAGCAAACGAGCAGTACGTC. This translates into CASSFGTANEQYV.

J is TRBJ2-4 and V is TRBV2; 9 nucleotides agree with TRBD2. This CDR3 is built from 16 residues. CDR1 and CDR2 (germline): SNHLY, FYNNEI. The J segment lost 9 bases and the V segment lost 8 bases, leaving 17 bases of the junction unmatched. CDR3 protein: CASLGRGPSGEPIQYF. CDR3 DNA: TGTGCCAGCCTAGGGCGTGGCCCTAGCGGGGAACCCATTCAGTACTTC.

J is TRBJ1-1 and V is TRBV5-1, with 9 bases that match TRBD1. The CDR3 totals 14 residues. With 4 bases clipped from V and 3 bases from J, the junction kept 4 bases outside the gene matches. Germline V gives CDR1 SGHRS, CDR2 YFSETQ. CDR3 in amino acids: CASSPWTGDTEAFF. Here the CDR3 DNA reads TGCGCCAGCAGCCCCTGGACAGGGGACACTGAAGCTTTCTTT.

The chain uses TRBV5-1 and TRBJ2-2, with D perhaps TRBD1 or TRBD2 (5 bases each). V lost 4 bases and J lost 5, with 12 bases in between. There are 14 residues in the CDR3. CDR1 is SGHRS, CDR2 YFSETQ, per germline. The CDR3 loop reads CASSDGTVTGELFF. For the CDR3, the DNA is TGCGCCAGCAGCGATGGGACGGTAACCGGGGAGCTGTTTTTT.

The J gene is TRBJ1-2, the V gene TRBV29-1, with a tentative D call TRBD1 (6 bases). CDR3 length: 13 amino acids. In germline, CDR1 is SQVTM, CDR2 ANQGSEA. Trimming took 4 bases from V and 4 from J, leaving 13 bases between them. Here the CDR3 DNA reads TGCAGCGTTGTCGGGGGGGGCACCTATGGCTACACCTTC. Protein sequence: CSVVGGGTYGYTF.

This chain links TRBV29-1 with TRBJ1-4; tentative D call: TRBD1 (5 bases). Trimming cost V 7 bases and J 8 bases, with 8 bases left between them. The germline CDR1 and CDR2 sequences are SQVTM and ANQGSEA. There are 10 residues in the CDR3. CDR3 DNA sequence: TGCAGCGCCCGGGGCGAAAAACTGTTTTTT. As protein: CSARGEKLFF.

J is TRBJ2-5 and V is TRBV7-9; 8 bases map to TRBD1. The CDR3 is 15 residues long. J was trimmed by 2 bases and V by 5 bases; bases with no gene match: 7. CDR1 and CDR2 from the germline V gene are SEHNR and FQNEAQ (reference sequence). The CDR3 DNA reads as TGTGCCAGCAGCCTACGGACAGGGCGTCAAGAGACCCAGTACTTC. Protein sequence: CASSLRTGRQETQYF.

The V call is TRBV9, the J call TRBJ2-2; no firm D call. The CDR3 has 16 amino acids. In germline, CDR1 is SGDLS, CDR2 YYNGEE. V lost 0 bases to trimming and J lost 1 base, with 10 bases between them. As DNA, the CDR3 is TGTGCCAGCAGCGTAGAGGGTAGGCTGAACACCGGGGAGCTGTTTTTT. Its protein is CASSVEGRLNTGELFF.

The chain carries TRBV4-3 and TRBJ2-1; D is undetermined. Trimming took off 0 bases at V and 4 bases at J, with 7 bases between the two ends. CDR3 length: 14 residues. CDR1 is LGHNA, CDR2 YSLEER, per germline. The CDR3 reads CASSQEIAYNEQFF. CDR3 bases: TGCGCCAGCAGCCAAGAGATTGCTTACAATGAGCAGTTCTTC.

This chain joins TRBV6-1 and TRBJ2-1; D tentatively fits TRBD1 or TRBD2 (5 bases each). There are 16 residues in the CDR3. CDR1 MNHNS and CDR2 SASEGT come from the germline V gene. V was trimmed by 6 bases and J by 3 bases, leaving 18 bases between them. The CDR3 DNA is TGTGCCAGCAGCAAAGACCCAGGGCGGGTCTACAATGAGCAGTTCTTC. It codes for CASSKDPGRVYNEQFF.

The chain is built from TRBV6-6 and TRBJ1-1; no clear D gene. CDR3 length: 14 amino acids. V lost 6 bases and J 6 bases, leaving 17 bases between the germline ends. Per the germline V gene, CDR1 is MNHNY and CDR2 is SVGAGI (reference sequence). The CDR3 bases are TGTGCCAGCAGGCCCTTGGACTCGCGAGCTGAAGCTTTCTTT. Residues: CASRPLDSRAEAFF.

CDR3 amino acids: CASSYLETRHEQFF. The CDR3 DNA follows: TGTGCCAGCTCCTACTTAGAAACCCGACATGAGCAGTTCTTC. V usage is TRBV18 and J usage is TRBJ2-1; D gene ambiguous. CDR1 is KGHSH, CDR2 LQKENI, per germline. The V gene lost 6 bases and the J gene lost 8 bases, with 17 bases spanning the gap. CDR3 length equals 14 residues.

This clonotype was seen more than once but under ten times. This rearrangement joins TRBV4-1 to TRBJ1-6; D is undetermined. CDR1 is MGHRA and CDR2 is YSYEKL in the germline V gene. V lost 0 bases and J 13 bases, leaving 10 bases between the germline ends. The CDR3 covers 13 residues. CDR3 in amino acids: CASSQDRAAPLHF. CDR3 nucleotides: TGCGCCAGCAGCCAAGATAGGGCAGCTCCCCTCCACTTT.

The chain links TRBV19 to TRBJ2-5, with D possibly being TRBD1 (6 bases). The CDR3 length is 14 residues. Per the germline V gene, CDR1 is LNHDA and CDR2 is SQIVND (reference sequence). V dropped 3 bases and J dropped 5 bases, with 13 bases sitting between them. The DNA for the CDR3 is TGTGCCAGTAGTATCCGGGACATTTTTGAGACCCAGTACTTC. Translated: CASSIRDIFETQYF.

The chain has TRBV29-1 and TRBJ1-2; D is uncertain. Germline loops: CDR1 SQVTM, CDR2 ANQGSEA. Trimming took 1 base from V and 4 from J, leaving 7 bases between them. The CDR3 is 12 residues long. CDR3: CSVEGQTYGYTF. Written as DNA, the CDR3 is TGCAGCGTTGAAGGGCAGACCTATGGCTACACCTTC.

The chain links TRBV24-1 to TRBJ2-3; tentatively, D is TRBD2 (5 bases). Germline V gives CDR1 KGHDR, CDR2 SFDVKD. The CDR3 is made up of 14 amino acids. V dropped 5 bases and J dropped 0 bases, with 8 bases sitting between them. The CDR3 region is CATSVRGSTDTQYF. The DNA of the CDR3 is TGTGCCACCAGTGTTCGGGGAAGCACAGATACGCAGTATTTT.

The chain combines TRBV7-6 with TRBJ2-5; tentatively, D is TRBD2 (6 bases). The length of the CDR3 is 15 residues. V shed 3 bases and J shed 4 bases, with 15 bases lying between them. The germline gives CDR1 SGHVS, CDR2 FNYEAQ. The CDR3 reads CASSLLRGRGETQYF. The DNA of the CDR3 is TGTGCCAGCAGCTTGCTACGGGGGAGAGGAGAGACCCAGTACTTC.

This clonotype appeared a single time. The chain uses TRBV6-5 and TRBJ2-5, with a tentative D call TRBD2 (6 bases). The CDR3 has 14 residues. V dropped 2 bases and J dropped 0 bases, with 7 bases sitting between them. From germline, CDR1 is MNHEY and CDR2 SVGAGI. The chain's CDR3 is CASSYTGDQETQYF. In DNA, the CDR3 is TGTGCCAGCAGTTACACGGGGGACCAAGAGACCCAGTACTTC.

V is TRBV6-5 and J is TRBJ1-6, with 7 bases fitting TRBD1. With 0 bases clipped from V and 7 bases from J, the junction kept 15 bases outside the gene matches. Germline V gene lookup returns CDR1 MNHEY and CDR2 SVGAGI. The CDR3 has 19 amino acids. The CDR3 is CASSYSKSGRGYKNSPLHF. Written as DNA, the CDR3 is TGTGCCAGCAGTTACTCGAAATCGGGCAGGGGGTATAAGAATTCACCCCTCCACTTT.

V and J are TRBV7-9 and TRBJ1-1; TRBD1 is a possible D gene (6 bases). Deletions cut 4 bases from V and 1 base from J, with 16 bases between. Germline lookup yields CDR1 SEHNR and CDR2 FQNEAQ (reference sequence). CDR3 size: 16 residues. The CDR3 region has the DNA TGTGCCAGCAGCTCGGACCACAGGGCTACGAACACTGAAGCTTTCTTT. Its protein product is CASSSDHRATNTEAFF.

V usage is TRBV6-6 and J usage is TRBJ2-5; 8 nucleotides align to TRBD1. Germline V gives CDR1 MNHNY, CDR2 SVGAGI (reference sequence). The CDR3 length is 15 residues. Trimming cost V 8 bases and J 2 bases; bases outside gene matches: 10. The CDR3 DNA reads as TGTGCCAGCCTAGGGACAGGCCTAGTTCAAGAGACCCAGTACTTC. It encodes CASLGTGLVQETQYF.

The rearrangement uses TRBV5-4 and TRBJ2-1, with 7 bases that match TRBD1. CDR3 length equals 15 residues. Germline CDR1 and CDR2: SGHNT and YYREEE (reference sequence). J was trimmed by 3 bases and V by 5 bases; bases with no gene match: 8. Here the CDR3 DNA reads TGTGCCAGCAGACATACAGGGGTGGGCTACAATGAGCAGTTCTTC. Translated: CASRHTGVGYNEQFF.

The J gene is TRBJ1-1, the V gene TRBV7-2, with 8 bases fitting TRBD1. The CDR3 contains 14 residues. The germline V gene has CDR1 SGHTA and CDR2 FQGNSA. V shed 6 bases and J 5 bases; nucleotides not matched to a gene: 8. CDR3 sequence (DNA): TGTGCCAGCAGGCCCACAGGGGGAAAAACTGAAGCTTTCTTT. Its translation: CASRPTGGKTEAFF.

This clonotype has just one count. The V and J genes are TRBV20-1 and TRBJ2-7; 7 nucleotides match TRBD2. From germline, CDR1 is DFQATT and CDR2 SNEGSKA (reference sequence). This CDR3 is built from 13 residues. Trimming cost V 6 bases and J 4 bases; bases outside gene matches: 9. The CDR3 loop is CSAQRGVPYEQYF. The DNA of the CDR3 is TGCAGTGCCCAGCGGGGAGTCCCGTACGAGCAGTACTTC.

This clonotype was picked up one time. This sequence joins TRBV12-3 or TRBV12-4 and TRBJ1-5, with D tentatively TRBD1 (5 bases). This CDR3 is 14 amino acids long. V gave up 3 bases and J gave up 2 bases, with 8 bases separating them. The CDR3 spells CASSFVGGNQPQHF. The CDR3 bases are TGTGCCAGCAGTTTTGTGGGGGGCAATCAGCCCCAGCATTTT.

This chain joins TRBV9 and TRBJ1-2, with TRBD1 matching over 9 bases. CDR3 length equals 17 residues. V trimming: 5 bases; J trimming: 4 bases; junction bases outside the gene matches: 15. Per germline, CDR1 SGDLS and CDR2 YYNGEE. The CDR3 region has the DNA TGTGCCAGCAGTGCTGGACTCTGGGACAGGGCGGTCTATGGCTACACCTTC. Amino acids: CASSAGLWDRAVYGYTF.

V usage is TRBV28 and J usage is TRBJ2-1; TRBD2 agrees at 14 bases. This CDR3 contains 19 residues. The trim removed 8 bases at V and 2 bases at J, leaving 14 bases unmatched. In germline, CDR1 is MDHEN, CDR2 SYDVKM. The CDR3 spells CASDYGRTSGGLTYNEQFF. In DNA form, the CDR3 reads TGTGCCAGCGATTATGGGAGGACTAGCGGGGGGCTCACCTACAATGAGCAGTTCTTC.

The J gene is TRBJ2-7, the V gene TRBV30; the D call may be TRBD1 or TRBD2 (5 bases each). Germline lookup yields CDR1 GTSNPN and CDR2 SVGIG (reference sequence). The CDR3 contains 13 residues. The ends were cut back, 0 bases at V and 2 bases at J, with 8 bases in the middle. The DNA for the CDR3 is TGTGCCTGGAGTGTCGGGACCACCTACGAGCAGTACTTC. Its translation is CAWSVGTTYEQYF. Full variable domain (rest looked up from reference TRBV30 and TRBJ2-7): SQTIHQWPATLVQPVGSPLSLECTVEGTSNPNLYWYRQAAGRGLQLLFYSVGIGQISSEVPQNLSASRPQDRQFILSSKKLLLSDSGFYLCAWSVGTTYEQYFGPGTRLTVT.

The chain employs TRBV6-1 and TRBJ2-3; 11 bases match TRBD2. The ends lost 6 bases at V and 2 bases at J; junction bases unmatched: 7. Germline V gene data show CDR1 as MNHNS and CDR2 as SASEGT. The CDR3 has 16 residues. The CDR3 nucleotides read TGTGCCAGCAGGCCTTATAGCGGGGGGGCCACAGATACGCAGTATTTT. It specifies CASRPYSGGATDTQYF.